The 15 T cell receptor beta chains listed next were all sequenced from one sample in a study of CD8 T cells in ankylosing spondylitis. One entry per CDR3 protein, called by TCRdb with MiXCR from the 5' RACE reads. The table lists under 150,000 distinct CDR3 sequences, approximately 9.9% of them singletons. Sequencing was done on a sample of blood, either unsorted or a sorted T cell fraction (not recorded which). These receptors all come from a male donor with ankylosing spondylitis or in good health (not recorded which).

The chain has TRBV29-1 and TRBJ2-7; 8 nucleotides match TRBD2. Germline CDR1 reads SQVTM; CDR2 reads ANQGSEA. This CDR3 is built from 14 residues. The ends lost 3 bases at V and 3 bases at J; junction bases unmatched: 7. DNA for the CDR3: TGCAGCGTTGACTCCAGCGGGAGTGGCTACGAGCAGTACTTC. Its protein is CSVDSSGSGYEQYF.

Many counts were recorded for this clonotype. The V and J genes are TRBV12-3 or TRBV12-4 and TRBJ2-5; tentative D call: TRBD2 (7 bases). This CDR3 spans 12 amino acids. Trimming cost V 4 bases and J 5 bases, with 8 bases left between them. CDR3 DNA sequence: TGTGCCAGCAGTTCGGGGGGCGAGACCCAGTACTTC. This codes for CASSSGGETQYF.

CDR3 bases: TGTGCCAGCAGCTTCGGACTAGCGGGAGGGCCTGACAATGAGCAGTTCTTC. Protein sequence: CASSFGLAGGPDNEQFF. The genes are TRBV7-6 and TRBJ2-1, with 15 positions matching TRBD2. CDR3 length: 17 residues. The germline gives CDR1 SGHVS, CDR2 FNYEAQ. V lost 3 bases to trimming and J lost 5 bases; unmatched junction nucleotides: 5. The entire variable domain, with the rest obtained from reference TRBV7-6 and TRBJ2-1, is as follows: GAGVSQSPRYKVTKRGQDVALRCDPISGHVSLYWYRQALGQGPEFLTYFNYEAQQDKSGLPNDRFSAERPEGSISTLTIQRTEQRDSAMYRCASSFGLAGGPDNEQFFGPGTRLTVL.

This clonotype occurred many times. This chain uses TRBV13 with TRBJ2-5; 9 bases are shared with TRBD2. Looked up from germline, CDR1 is PRHDT and CDR2 is FYEKMQ (reference sequence). The ends lost 4 bases at V and 2 bases at J; junction bases unmatched: 2. The CDR3 is made up of 14 amino acids. The CDR3 DNA is TGTGCCAGCAGCTCGGGACTAGCACAAGAGACCCAGTACTTC. Residues: CASSSGLAQETQYF.

This clonotype was observed a few times. The V gene is TRBV20-1, the J gene TRBJ2-1, with D tentatively TRBD2 (6 bases). The CDR3 loop spans 13 amino acids. CDR1 is DFQATT, CDR2 SNEGSKA, per germline (reference sequence). The V end was cut by 6 bases, the J end by 9 bases, with 18 bases between. The CDR3 DNA reads as TGCAGTGCGACCGGGACTTGGGCGTCTGAGCAGTTCTTC. It codes for CSATGTWASEQFF.

The chain has TRBV12-3 or TRBV12-4 and TRBJ1-1; 9 nucleotides agree with TRBD1. This CDR3 has 13 residues. J lost 9 bases, V lost 3 bases, and 5 bases had no gene match. The CDR3 bases are TGTGCCAGCAGTTTCTCCGGACAGGGGAAAGCTTTCTTT. Translation gives CASSFSGQGKAFF.

This clonotype has at least ten counts. The chain recombines TRBV18 with TRBJ2-5; no clear D gene. The germline gives CDR1 KGHSH, CDR2 LQKENI. Trimming removed 4 bases at V and 0 bases at J, with 9 bases between. The CDR3 runs 14 residues. CDR3 region: CASSLGRNQETQYF. CDR3 DNA: TGTGCCAGCTCACTAGGACGGAACCAAGAGACCCAGTACTTC.

This clonotype showed up many times. The chain is built from TRBV7-2 and TRBJ2-7; D might be TRBD1 (5 bases). The CDR3 runs to 13 residues. V gave up 5 bases and J gave up 0 bases, with 8 bases separating them. The germline CDR1 and CDR2 sequences are SGHTA and FQGNSA. The CDR3 region has the DNA TGTGCCAGCAGCACTCAGGGCTCCTACGAGCAGTACTTC. It encodes CASSTQGSYEQYF.

This clonotype was seen ten or more times. V usage is TRBV20-1 and J usage is TRBJ2-5; weak D call: TRBD1 (6 bases). The V gene lost 2 bases and the J gene lost 2 bases, with 15 bases spanning the gap. The germline V gene encodes CDR1 DFQATT and CDR2 SNEGSKA (reference sequence). This CDR3 is 15 amino acids long. CDR3 protein: CSARHPGAPQETQYF. The DNA of the CDR3 is TGCAGTGCTAGACACCCAGGGGCTCCTCAAGAGACCCAGTACTTC.

V gene TRBV5-1 combines with J gene TRBJ2-7; TRBD1 agrees at 9 bases. The CDR3 has 16 amino acids. CDR1 is SGHRS, CDR2 YFSETQ, per germline. V trimming: 4 bases; J trimming: 3 bases; junction bases outside the gene matches: 11. CDR3 in amino acids: CASSLGTGQIGYEQYF. As DNA, the CDR3 is TGCGCCAGCAGCCTGGGGACAGGGCAAATAGGCTACGAGCAGTACTTC.

This clonotype was seen at least ten times. The V gene is TRBV5-1, the J gene TRBJ2-7, with D possibly being TRBD2 (6 bases). CDR1 is SGHRS, CDR2 YFSETQ, per germline. The CDR3 length is 12 residues. V dropped 7 bases and J dropped 2 bases, with 10 bases sitting between them. The CDR3 spells CASARETYEQYF. Here the CDR3 DNA reads TGCGCCAGCGCTCGGGAGACCTACGAGCAGTACTTC.

This clonotype was observed many times. The chain combines TRBV7-2 with TRBJ2-1; 13 bases map to TRBD2. With 5 bases clipped from V and 9 bases from J, the junction kept 10 bases outside the gene matches. From germline, CDR1 is SGHTA and CDR2 FQGNSA. The CDR3 consists of 16 residues. CDR3 coding DNA: TGTGCCAGCAGCACCGAACTAGCGGGAGGGGACCTTGAGCAGTTCTTC. It is translated as CASSTELAGGDLEQFF.

With regard to this clonotype: The junction does not match germline at one end; this may be a read error. V usage is TRBV19 and J usage is TRBJ2-6, with D perhaps TRBD1 (5 bases). The germline V gene encodes CDR1 LNHDA and CDR2 SQIVND (reference sequence). This CDR3 spans 14 amino acids. CDR3 loop: CASQSRSGANGLTF. CDR3 coding DNA: TGTGCCAGCCAGAGCCGCTCTGGGGCCAACGGCCTGACTTTC.

This clonotype showed up many times. V gene TRBV12-3 or TRBV12-4 combines with J gene TRBJ2-7, with no clear D. This CDR3 has 12 residues. Between the trimmed V and J ends, which lost 5 bases and 3 bases, there was a span of 8 bases. CDR3 sequence: CASSQLGYEQYF. In nucleotides, the CDR3 is TGTGCCAGCAGTCAACTCGGCTACGAGCAGTACTTC.

This clonotype was recorded many times. The V call is TRBV5-1, the J call TRBJ1-1, with unresolved D. Germline lookup yields CDR1 SGHRS and CDR2 YFSETQ. This CDR3 has 11 residues. Trimming cost V 2 bases and J 8 bases, with 7 bases left between them. Here the CDR3 reads CASSFGFEAFF. The CDR3 nucleotides are TGCGCCAGCAGCTTCGGATTCGAAGCTTTCTTT.